The 14 T cell receptor beta chains below were found in one sample sequenced in a study of blood T cell repertoires in COVID-19. Method: immunoSEQ multiplex PCR; TCRdb's copy keeps in-frame clones and lacks some. Among almost 200,000 clones listed, roughly nine tenths were seen once. The material sequenced was peripheral blood. These receptors were taken from a woman aged 70-85 years with acute or convalescent COVID-19.

V usage is TRBV19 and J usage is TRBJ2-1; D might be TRBD2 (6 bases). CDR3 length: 13 amino acids. V was cut by 3 bases and J by 12 bases, with 15 bases left in between. Germline loops: CDR1 LNHDA, CDR2 SQIVND (reference sequence). CDR3 loop: CASSMERELGQFF. CDR3 nucleotides: TGTGCCAGTAGTATGGAACGGGAGCTTGGGCAGTTCTTC.

In DNA form, the CDR3 reads TGTGCCAGCAGCTTAGATGACAGGGCGCCCCTCCACTTT. It codes for CASSLDDRAPLHF. The rearrangement joins TRBV7-2 to TRBJ1-6; 7 bases align to TRBD1. The CDR3 runs to 13 residues. CDR1 and CDR2 (germline): SGHTA, FQGNSA. V lost 1 base to trimming and J lost 13 bases; unmatched junction nucleotides: 4.

The V and J genes are TRBV15 and TRBJ2-1; TRBD2 matches 11 bases. V was clipped by 4 bases and J by 6 bases; unmatched bases: 2. The length of the CDR3 is 14 residues. Germline V gene data show CDR1 as LNHNV and CDR2 as YYDKDF (reference sequence). In DNA, the CDR3 is TGTGCCACCAGCAAACTAGCGGGAGTCAATGAGCAGTTCTTC. Translating it yields CATSKLAGVNEQFF.

The J gene is TRBJ2-2, the V gene TRBV7-6; TRBD1 aligns across 9 bases. This CDR3 contains 17 residues. V dropped 5 bases and J dropped 0; count of bases not matched to a gene: 7. The germline V gene encodes CDR1 SGHVS and CDR2 FNYEAQ. The CDR3 coding sequence is TGTGCCAGCAGCACCAGGACAGGGGTCTCGAACACCGGGGAGCTGTTTTTT. This translates into CASSTRTGVSNTGELFF.

J is TRBJ2-7 and V is TRBV28, with D perhaps matching TRBD1 (7 bases). Germline V gives CDR1 MDHEN, CDR2 SYDVKM. V lost 6 bases and J lost 2, with 14 bases in between. This CDR3 has 14 residues. The CDR3 DNA reads TGTGCCAGCAGGCGGGGACAGATTCCCTACGAGCAGTACTTC. It codes for CASRRGQIPYEQYF.

The chain couples TRBV5-1 to TRBJ2-2, with 7 nucleotides matching TRBD1. Trimming took 2 bases from V and 7 from J; bases not matched to a gene: 8. CDR1 is SGHRS and CDR2 is YFSETQ in the germline V gene. CDR3 length: 15 residues. CDR3 bases: TGCGCCAGCAGCTTAGAAGGGGGCGCGAACGGGGAGCTGTTTTTT. This gives the protein CASSLEGGANGELFF.

CDR3 DNA: TGTGCCATCAGTGGAGGAAATTCTCGGGACGAGCAGTACTTC. Translation gives CAISGGNSRDEQYF. This chain connects TRBV10-3 to TRBJ2-7; D uncertain. The V end was cut by 4 bases, the J end by 5 bases, with 15 bases between. The CDR3 is made up of 14 amino acids. The germline gives CDR1 ENHRY, CDR2 SYGVKD.

The chain recombines TRBV7-8 with TRBJ2-7; D is perhaps TRBD1 (6 bases). The CDR3 runs to 14 residues. Germline CDR1 reads SGHVS; CDR2 reads FQNEAQ. V lost 4 bases to trimming and J lost 3 bases, with 13 bases between them. The CDR3 spells CASSSWTESYEQYF. In DNA, the CDR3 is TGTGCCAGCAGCTCATGGACAGAGAGCTACGAGCAGTACTTC.

This clone came up once. The chain couples TRBV9 to TRBJ1-2; 8 bases align to TRBD1. J gave up 8 bases and V 1 base, and 13 bases lay outside the gene matches. Germline V gives CDR1 SGDLS, CDR2 YYNGEE. CDR3 length: 16 amino acids. DNA of the CDR3: TGTGCCAGCAGCGTAAGGGGACAGGCGTACCCGTTCGGCTACACCTTC. It yields the protein CASSVRGQAYPFGYTF. Together with reference TRBV9 and TRBJ1-2, the CDR3 gives the full variable domain: DSGVTQTPKHLITATGQRVTLRCSPRSGDLSVYWYQQSLDQGLQFLIQYYNGEERAKGNILERFSAQQFPDLHSELNLSSLELGDSALYFCASSVRGQAYPFGYTFGSGTRLTVV.

The V gene is TRBV15, the J gene TRBJ2-2, with 9 bases that match TRBD1. CDR1 and CDR2 from the germline V gene are LNHNV and YYDKDF (reference sequence). The length of the CDR3 is 15 residues. Losses at the gene ends were 6 bases for V and 5 bases for J; bases not matched to a gene: 7. This CDR3 is CATSRDRALTGELFF. In nucleotides, the CDR3 is TGTGCCACCAGTCGGGACAGGGCTTTAACCGGGGAGCTGTTTTTT. Full variable domain (missing parts from reference TRBV15 and TRBJ2-2): DAMVIQNPRYQVTQFGKPVTLSCSQTLNHNVMYWYQQKSSQAPKLLFHYYDKDFNNEADTPDNFQSRRPNTSFCFLDIRSPGLGDTAMYLCATSRDRALTGELFFGEGSRLTVL.

This clone was seen a single time. The genes are TRBV28 and TRBJ1-2; D is uncertain. The V gene lost 6 bases and the J gene lost 2 bases, with 19 bases spanning the gap. CDR1 and CDR2 (germline): MDHEN, SYDVKM. The CDR3 totals 16 residues. CDR3 sequence reads: CASRDTSQTGNYGYTF. The CDR3 DNA reads TGTGCCAGCAGAGATACTTCCCAGACGGGGAACTATGGCTACACCTTC.

The chain is built from TRBV5-1 and TRBJ2-3; 9 bases map to TRBD1. CDR3 length: 16 residues. The V segment lost 0 bases and the J segment 3 bases; nucleotides outside the gene matches: 5. CDR1 and CDR2 (germline): SGHRS, YFSETQ. CDR3 in amino acids: CASSLGGQGATDTQYF. The CDR3 bases are TGCGCCAGCAGCTTGGGGGGACAGGGAGCGACAGATACGCAGTATTTT.

J is TRBJ2-1 and V is TRBV27; perhaps TRBD2 as D (5 bases). From germline, CDR1 is MNHEY and CDR2 SMNVEV (reference sequence). V gave up 3 bases and J gave up 5 bases, with 8 bases separating them. This CDR3 region has 13 residues. The CDR3, as DNA: TGTGCCAGCAGTTTTCCCGGGAACAATGAGCAGTTCTTC. Its translation: CASSFPGNNEQFF.

J is TRBJ1-4 and V is TRBV15, with D unresolved. The CDR3 is made up of 13 amino acids. Deletions cut 3 bases from V and 2 bases from J, with 4 bases between. Germline V gene sequence: CDR1 LNHNV, CDR2 YYDKDF (reference sequence). The CDR3 reads CATSRSTNEKLFF. CDR3 DNA sequence: TGTGCCACCAGCAGGTCGACTAATGAAAAACTGTTTTTT.